The entry that follows covers one TCR beta chain sequence. No antigen is known for it. No base quality values were provided; no much bigger clone lies one nucleotide off. This specimen belongs to a study of technical replicates of blood from several donors (dated by TCRdb to the late 2010s). Libraries were built with the immunoSEQ multiplex PCR assay. Sourced from immuneACCESS, this table was stored by TCRdb with only in-frame sequences that have V and J called. A share of the clones is absent; for the studies checked, an unresolved V gene accounts for under half, and the remainder has no known explanation. This sample gives some 80,000 clones in total; 93% of them show up just once. About 0.41% of the sample lies in the top ten. Including the terminal cysteine and phenylalanine, the CDR3 comprises 13 residues. Only the CDR3 portion is preserved as DNA: 39 bases, with reading frame beginning at the first base. Trimming takes 3 bases from V and 0 bases from J, and the germline ends sit 3 bases apart. CDR1 LNHDA and CDR2 SQIVND were looked up in the germline V gene (reference sequence).

Here the chain combines TRBV19 and TRBJ1-3, with no D gene named confidently. What was sequenced was T cells isolated from PBMCs. The sequence came from a human donor in good health. The CDR3 protein is CASSISSGNTIYF. In nucleotides, the sequence is TGTGCCAGTAGTATCAGCTCTGGAAACACCATATATTTT.